This T cell receptor beta chain comes out of a study of regulatory T cells in long-lasting Graves disease. Specified time point: newly diagnosed GD, antithyroid drugs for less than 3 months. There was RNA extracted from PBMCs, and the TCR library was made from it. The TCR beta library used iRepertoire HTBI primers with Arm-PCR amplification of CDR3. TCRdb used MiXCR to reprocess the multiplex PCR reads, holding one entry per CDR3 protein. The sample carries about 350,000 distinct CDR3 sequences, 16% recorded once. Only one count was recorded for this clonotype. This may arise from a read error, as a much more abundant clone is one base away. The CDR3 covers 15 residues. Germline CDR1 SGHRS, CDR2 YFSETQ. V gave up 1 base and J gave up 0 bases, with 10 bases separating them. The data also belong to a second study, concerning T cells in Graves' hyperthyroidism and ophthalmopathy.

The sequence was obtained from a woman between 18 and 29 years old with Graves disease. Sequencing used peripheral blood mononuclear cells (PBMCs), obtained at new diagnosis, from a patient treated with antithyroid drugs. The chain recombines TRBV5-1 with TRBJ2-5; possible D gene TRBD1, 6 bases. The DNA of the CDR3 is TGCGCCAGCAGCTTGAGGGGGTCATACCAAGAGACCCAGTACTTC. Protein: CASSLRGSYQETQYF.